The rows below give T cell receptor beta chains drawn from one sample of a study of T cell responses to AZD1222 COVID-19 vaccine. Sequenced by immunoSEQ multiplex PCR; TCRdb stores in-frame clones only, minus some. The sample consists of about 48,000 clones, roughly 85% of them appearing once. Sequencing was performed on peripheral blood, taken 28 days after the second AZD1222 dose. Every receptor here comes from an adult who received the AZD1222 COVID-19 vaccine. Each CDR3 is given with its conserved first and last residue. A D gene is named only where the DNA matches it firmly. Clone size is given for some rows only: seen once, a few or many times, or a class if the clone is expanded.

clone size: .; J gene: TRBJ2-7; D gene: .; V gene: TRBV10-3; CDR3 protein: CAITGEGGYEQYF; CDR3 DNA: TGTGCCATCACTGGAGAGGGGGGGTACGAGCAGTACTTC
clone size: .; J gene: TRBJ2-1; D gene: .; V gene: TRBV7-2; CDR3 protein: CASSLEYGEKRAQFF; CDR3 DNA: TGTGCCAGCAGCTTAGAATACGGGGAGAAGCGGGCGCAGTTCTTC
clone size: few; J gene: TRBJ2-7; D gene: TRBD2; V gene: TRBV19; CDR3 protein: CASSAVAGGPYEQYF; CDR3 DNA: TGTGCCAGTAGTGCCGTAGCGGGAGGACCCTACGAGCAGTACTTC
clone size: once; J gene: TRBJ1-5; D gene: .; V gene: TRBV10-3; CDR3 protein: CAISDTGGSNQPQHF; CDR3 DNA: TGTGCCATCAGTGATACGGGTGGCAGCAATCAGCCCCAGCATTTT
clone size: .; J gene: TRBJ1-5; D gene: .; V gene: TRBV12-3/TRBV12-4; CDR3 protein: CASSLGEVQPQHF; CDR3 DNA: TGTGCCAGCAGTTTGGGCGAGGTTCAGCCCCAGCATTTT
clone size: .; J gene: TRBJ1-5; D gene: .; V gene: TRBV5-6; CDR3 protein: CASSRTDNQPQHF; CDR3 DNA: TGTGCCAGCAGCCGGACAGACAATCAGCCCCAGCATTTT
clone size: once; J gene: TRBJ2-5; D gene: .; V gene: TRBV7-2; CDR3 protein: CASSLGPNLQETQYF; CDR3 DNA: TGTGCCAGCAGCTTAGGGCCTAACCTCCAAGAGACCCAGTACTTC
clone size: .; J gene: TRBJ2-7; D gene: TRBD2; V gene: TRBV6-5; CDR3 protein: CASSLRPSGPYEQYF; CDR3 DNA: TGTGCCAGCAGTCTCCGCCCTAGCGGCCCCTACGAGCAGTACTTC
clone size: once; J gene: TRBJ2-1; D gene: TRBD2; V gene: TRBV2; CDR3 protein: CASSGGAYNEQFF; CDR3 DNA: TGTGCCAGCAGCGGGGGGGCTTACAATGAGCAGTTCTTC
clone size: .; J gene: TRBJ2-5; D gene: .; V gene: TRBV3-1/TRBV3-2; CDR3 protein: CASSQDLRSTQETQYF; CDR3 DNA: TGTGCCAGCAGCCAAGATCTGAGGTCAACGCAAGAGACCCAGTACTTC
clone size: .; J gene: TRBJ2-1; D gene: TRBD2; V gene: TRBV5-1; CDR3 protein: CASSLGLAGAGNEQFF; CDR3 DNA: TGCGCCAGCAGCTTGGGACTAGCGGGAGCAGGCAATGAGCAGTTCTTC
clone size: .; J gene: TRBJ2-7; D gene: .; V gene: TRBV4-1; CDR3 protein: CASSQQDSYYEQYF; CDR3 DNA: TGCGCCAGCAGCCAACAGGATTCCTACTACGAGCAGTACTTC
clone size: once; J gene: TRBJ2-5; D gene: TRBD2; V gene: TRBV6-4; CDR3 protein: CASSEEAGAAQYF; CDR3 DNA: TGTGCCAGCAGTGAAGAAGCGGGAGCGGCCCAGTACTTC
clone size: .; J gene: TRBJ1-3; D gene: TRBD1; V gene: TRBV7-3; CDR3 protein: CASSTSPGQGAGNTIYF; CDR3 DNA: TGTGCCAGCAGCACGTCTCCGGGACAGGGGGCTGGAAACACCATATATTTT
clone size: .; J gene: TRBJ2-7; D gene: .; V gene: TRBV4-1; CDR3 protein: CASSHVSGYDEQYF; CDR3 DNA: TGCGCCAGCAGCCACGTATCGGGTTACGACGAGCAGTACTTC
clone size: .; J gene: TRBJ1-2; D gene: .; V gene: TRBV15; CDR3 protein: CATSPGLLNYGYTF; CDR3 DNA: TGTGCCACCAGCCCTGGACTACTAAACTATGGCTACACCTTC
clone size: .; J gene: TRBJ1-5; D gene: TRBD1; V gene: TRBV5-1; CDR3 protein: CASSLGQGASQPQHF; CDR3 DNA: TGCGCCAGCAGCTTGGGCCAGGGGGCAAGTCAGCCCCAGCATTTT
clone size: .; J gene: TRBJ1-3; D gene: .; V gene: TRBV9; CDR3 protein: CASSPSLNPSNTIYF; CDR3 DNA: TGTGCCAGCAGCCCCAGCCTCAATCCTTCCAACACCATATATTTT
clone size: .; J gene: TRBJ2-1; D gene: .; V gene: TRBV10-3; CDR3 protein: CAISPGGGSYNEQFF; CDR3 DNA: TGTGCCATCAGCCCCGGAGGTGGCTCCTACAATGAGCAGTTCTTC
clone size: .; J gene: TRBJ2-3; D gene: .; V gene: TRBV7-3; CDR3 protein: CASSFNSMPSTDTQYF; CDR3 DNA: TGTGCCAGCAGCTTCAACTCGATGCCTAGCACAGATACGCAGTATTTT
clone size: .; J gene: TRBJ2-3; D gene: TRBD1; V gene: TRBV5-1; CDR3 protein: CASSPRQGRSDTQYF; CDR3 DNA: TGCGCCAGCAGCCCCAGACAGGGTCGATCAGATACGCAGTATTTT
clone size: .; J gene: TRBJ1-4; D gene: .; V gene: TRBV30; CDR3 protein: CAWSEPGRNEKLFF; CDR3 DNA: TGTGCCTGGAGCGAACCAGGACGGAATGAAAAACTGTTTTTT
clone size: .; J gene: TRBJ2-5; D gene: .; V gene: TRBV6-5; CDR3 protein: CASSPVPGEETQYF; CDR3 DNA: TGTGCCAGCAGCCCCGTCCCCGGGGAAGAGACCCAGTACTTC
clone size: .; J gene: TRBJ2-1; D gene: .; V gene: TRBV2; CDR3 protein: CASSRGESLEQFF; CDR3 DNA: TGTGCCAGCAGCAGAGGGGAATCCCTGGAGCAGTTCTTC
clone size: once; J gene: TRBJ2-7; D gene: TRBD1; V gene: TRBV5-1; CDR3 protein: CASSLAGQGGSYEQYF; CDR3 DNA: TGCGCCAGCAGCTTGGCCGGACAGGGTGGGTCCTACGAGCAGTACTTC
clone size: .; J gene: TRBJ2-1; D gene: .; V gene: TRBV9; CDR3 protein: CASSGRESSYNEQFF; CDR3 DNA: TGTGCCAGCAGCGGCAGGGAGAGCTCCTACAATGAGCAGTTCTTC
clone size: .; J gene: TRBJ1-4; D gene: .; V gene: TRBV7-9; CDR3 protein: CASSLEDWKTNEKLFF; CDR3 DNA: TGTGCCAGCAGCTTAGAGGATTGGAAAACTAATGAAAAACTGTTTTTT
clone size: .; J gene: TRBJ2-5; D gene: .; V gene: TRBV7-9; CDR3 protein: CASSAGGETQYF; CDR3 DNA: TGTGCCAGCAGCGCCGGGGGAGAGACCCAGTACTTC
clone size: once; J gene: TRBJ2-5; D gene: .; V gene: TRBV6-5; CDR3 protein: CASSRPRGRSETQYF; CDR3 DNA: TGTGCCAGCAGTCGCCCACGGGGGAGGTCAGAGACCCAGTACTTC
clone size: .; J gene: TRBJ1-3; D gene: .; V gene: TRBV6-5; CDR3 protein: CATKPGTGNTIYF; CDR3 DNA: TGTGCCACGAAGCCGGGTACAGGAAACACCATATATTTT
clone size: .; J gene: TRBJ1-3; D gene: .; V gene: TRBV7-3; CDR3 protein: CASSLEGGSFSGNTIYF; CDR3 DNA: TGTGCCAGCAGCTTAGAGGGGGGCTCCTTCTCTGGAAACACCATATATTTT
clone size: .; J gene: TRBJ1-2; D gene: TRBD1; V gene: TRBV5-1; CDR3 protein: CASSLEGTANYGYTF; CDR3 DNA: TGCGCCAGCAGCTTGGAAGGGACAGCTAACTATGGCTACACCTTC
clone size: .; J gene: TRBJ1-5; D gene: TRBD1; V gene: TRBV27; CDR3 protein: CASRGAGTANSNQPQHF; CDR3 DNA: TGTGCCAGCAGGGGAGCCGGGACAGCTAATAGCAATCAGCCCCAGCATTTT
clone size: .; J gene: TRBJ1-1; D gene: .; V gene: TRBV5-5; CDR3 protein: CASSYRVNTEAFF; CDR3 DNA: TGTGCCAGCAGCTACAGAGTGAACACTGAAGCTTTCTTT
clone size: once; J gene: TRBJ2-1; D gene: TRBD1; V gene: TRBV5-4; CDR3 protein: CASSLDRGRENEQFF; CDR3 DNA: TGTGCCAGCAGCTTGGACAGGGGAAGGGAGAATGAGCAGTTCTTC
clone size: .; J gene: TRBJ2-1; D gene: TRBD2; V gene: TRBV7-3; CDR3 protein: CASSLDSGTRNEQFF; CDR3 DNA: TGTGCCAGCAGCTTAGATAGCGGGACCCGCAATGAGCAGTTCTTC
clone size: few; J gene: TRBJ1-2; D gene: .; V gene: TRBV28; CDR3 protein: CASSLAVGRNYGYTF; CDR3 DNA: TGTGCCAGCAGTTTGGCCGTGGGGCGGAACTATGGCTACACCTTC
clone size: .; J gene: TRBJ1-1; D gene: .; V gene: TRBV5-4; CDR3 protein: CASTRGSENTEAFF; CDR3 DNA: TGTGCCAGCACCCGGGGGTCGGAGAACACTGAAGCTTTCTTT
clone size: .; J gene: TRBJ2-2; D gene: .; V gene: TRBV7-3; CDR3 protein: CASSLTGASTGELFF; CDR3 DNA: TGTGCCAGCAGCTTAACGGGAGCGAGCACCGGGGAGCTGTTTTTT
clone size: .; J gene: TRBJ2-3; D gene: .; V gene: TRBV11-3; CDR3 protein: CASLMAGNSDTQYF; CDR3 DNA: TGTGCCAGCTTGATGGCGGGAAACTCGGATACGCAGTATTTT
clone size: .; J gene: TRBJ2-6; D gene: .; V gene: TRBV4-3; CDR3 protein: CASSQGWSWGANVLTF; CDR3 DNA: TGCGCCAGCAGCCAAGGCTGGAGCTGGGGGGCCAACGTCCTGACTTTC